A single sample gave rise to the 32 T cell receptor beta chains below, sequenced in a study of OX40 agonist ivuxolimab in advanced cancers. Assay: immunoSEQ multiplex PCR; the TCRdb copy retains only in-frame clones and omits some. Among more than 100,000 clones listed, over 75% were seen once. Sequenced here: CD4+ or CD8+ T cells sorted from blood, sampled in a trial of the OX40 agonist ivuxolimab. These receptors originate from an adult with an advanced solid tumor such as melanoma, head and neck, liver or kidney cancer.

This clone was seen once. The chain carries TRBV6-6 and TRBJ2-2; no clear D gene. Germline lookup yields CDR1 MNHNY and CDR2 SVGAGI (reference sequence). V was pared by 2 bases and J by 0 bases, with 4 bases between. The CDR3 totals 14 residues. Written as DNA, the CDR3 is TGTGCCAGCAGTTACAGAACGAACACCGGGGAGCTGTTTTTT. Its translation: CASSYRTNTGELFF.

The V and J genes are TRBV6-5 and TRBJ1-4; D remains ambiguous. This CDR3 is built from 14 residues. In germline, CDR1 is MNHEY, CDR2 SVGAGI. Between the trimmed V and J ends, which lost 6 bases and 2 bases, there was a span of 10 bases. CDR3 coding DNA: TGTGCCAGCAGCCTAGGTTATACTAATGAAAAACTGTTTTTT. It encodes CASSLGYTNEKLFF.

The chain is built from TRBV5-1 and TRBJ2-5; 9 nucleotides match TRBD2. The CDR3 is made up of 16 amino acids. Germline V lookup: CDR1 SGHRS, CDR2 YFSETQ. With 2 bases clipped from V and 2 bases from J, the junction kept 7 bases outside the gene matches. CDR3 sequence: CASSFLGSGGQETQYF. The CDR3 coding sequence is TGCGCCAGCAGCTTCCTTGGGAGCGGGGGGCAAGAGACCCAGTACTTC.

CDR3 amino acids: CASSPPGQGAFF. CDR3 bases: TGTGCCAGCTCACCACCGGGACAGGGAGCTTTCTTT. The chain links TRBV18 to TRBJ1-1; 9 bases line up with TRBD1. Germline lookup yields CDR1 KGHSH and CDR2 LQKENI. This CDR3 spans 12 amino acids. J gave up 10 bases and V 0 bases, and 0 bases lay outside the gene matches.

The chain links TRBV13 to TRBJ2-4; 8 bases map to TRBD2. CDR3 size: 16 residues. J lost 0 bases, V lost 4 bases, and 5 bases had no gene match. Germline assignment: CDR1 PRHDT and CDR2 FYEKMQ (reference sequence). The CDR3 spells CASSSPGGSAKNIQYF. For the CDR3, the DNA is TGTGCCAGCAGCTCCCCGGGGGGGTCAGCCAAAAACATTCAGTACTTC.

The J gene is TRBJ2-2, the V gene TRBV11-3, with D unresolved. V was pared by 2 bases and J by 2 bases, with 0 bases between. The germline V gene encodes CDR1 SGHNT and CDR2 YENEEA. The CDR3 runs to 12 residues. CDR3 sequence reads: CASSLNTGELFF. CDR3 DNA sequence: TGTGCCAGCAGCTTAAACACCGGGGAGCTGTTTTTT.

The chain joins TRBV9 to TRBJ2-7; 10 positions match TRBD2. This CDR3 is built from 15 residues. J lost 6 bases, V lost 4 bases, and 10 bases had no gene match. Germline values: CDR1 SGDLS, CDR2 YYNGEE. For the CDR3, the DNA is TGTGCCAGCAGCTCATTACTAGCGGGATTATCCGAGCAGTACTTC. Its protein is CASSSLLAGLSEQYF. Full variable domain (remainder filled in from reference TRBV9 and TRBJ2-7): DSGVTQTPKHLITATGQRVTLRCSPRSGDLSVYWYQQSLDQGLQFLIQYYNGEERAKGNILERFSAQQFPDLHSELNLSSLELGDSALYFCASSSLLAGLSEQYFGPGTRLTVT.

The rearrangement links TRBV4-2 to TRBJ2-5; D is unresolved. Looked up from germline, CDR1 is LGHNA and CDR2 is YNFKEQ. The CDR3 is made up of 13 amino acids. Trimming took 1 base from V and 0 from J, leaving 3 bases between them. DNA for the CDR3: TGTGCCAGCAGCCAAGGTTACCAAGAGACCCAGTACTTC. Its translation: CASSQGYQETQYF.

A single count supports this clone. Here the CDR3 reads CASSLAVGGSSTDTQYF. Here the CDR3 DNA reads TGCGCCAGCAGCTTGGCCGTTGGGGGTTCTAGCACAGATACGCAGTATTTT. The chain couples TRBV5-1 to TRBJ2-3; D tentatively reads TRBD1 or TRBD2 (5 bases each). V was clipped by 0 bases and J by 0 bases, with 14 bases between them. The CDR3 is made up of 17 amino acids. The germline V gene has CDR1 SGHRS and CDR2 YFSETQ.

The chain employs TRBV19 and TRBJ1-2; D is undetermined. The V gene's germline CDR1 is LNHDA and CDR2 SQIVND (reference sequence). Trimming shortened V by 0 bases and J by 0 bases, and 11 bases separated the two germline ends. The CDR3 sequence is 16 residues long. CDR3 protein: CASSIDQSRPNYGYTF. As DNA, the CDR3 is TGTGCCAGTAGTATAGACCAGAGTCGTCCTAACTATGGCTACACCTTC.

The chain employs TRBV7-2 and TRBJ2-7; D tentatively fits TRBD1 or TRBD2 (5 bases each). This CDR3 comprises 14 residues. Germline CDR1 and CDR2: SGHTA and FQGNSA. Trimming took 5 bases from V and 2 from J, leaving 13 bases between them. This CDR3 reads CASSPGTVAYEQYF. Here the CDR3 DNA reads TGTGCCAGCAGCCCAGGGACGGTGGCCTACGAGCAGTACTTC. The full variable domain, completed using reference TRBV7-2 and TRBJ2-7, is GAGVSQSPSNKVTEKGKDVELRCDPISGHTALYWYRQSLGQGLEFLIYFQGNSAPDKSGLPSDRFSAERTGGSVSTLTIQRTQQEDSAVYLCASSPGTVAYEQYFGPGTRLTVT.

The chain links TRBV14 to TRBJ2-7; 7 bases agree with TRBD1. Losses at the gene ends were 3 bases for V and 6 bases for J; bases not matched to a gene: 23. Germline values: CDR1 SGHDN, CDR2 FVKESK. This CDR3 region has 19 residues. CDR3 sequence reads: CASSHKGPGQSTSWAEQYF. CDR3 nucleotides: TGTGCCAGCAGCCATAAGGGTCCGGGACAGTCTACCTCCTGGGCCGAGCAGTACTTC.

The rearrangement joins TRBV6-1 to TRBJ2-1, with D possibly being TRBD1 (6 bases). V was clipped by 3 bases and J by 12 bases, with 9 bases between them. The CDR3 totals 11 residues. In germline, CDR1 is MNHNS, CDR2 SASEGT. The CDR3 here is CASSDRGWQFF. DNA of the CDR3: TGTGCCAGCAGTGACAGGGGCTGGCAGTTCTTC.

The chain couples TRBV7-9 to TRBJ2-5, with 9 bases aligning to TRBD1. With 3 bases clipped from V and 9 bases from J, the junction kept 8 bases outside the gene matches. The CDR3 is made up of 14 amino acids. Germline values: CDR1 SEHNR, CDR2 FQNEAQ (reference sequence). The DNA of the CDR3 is TGTGCCAGCAGCTTGGGGACAGGGCTTGTGGCCCAGTACTTC. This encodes CASSLGTGLVAQYF. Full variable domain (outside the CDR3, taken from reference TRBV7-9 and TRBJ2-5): DTGVSQNPRHKITKRGQNVTFRCDPISEHNRLYWYRQTLGQGPEFLTYFQNEAQLEKSRLLSDRFSAERPKGSFSTLEIQRTEQGDSAMYLCASSLGTGLVAQYFGPGTRLLVL.

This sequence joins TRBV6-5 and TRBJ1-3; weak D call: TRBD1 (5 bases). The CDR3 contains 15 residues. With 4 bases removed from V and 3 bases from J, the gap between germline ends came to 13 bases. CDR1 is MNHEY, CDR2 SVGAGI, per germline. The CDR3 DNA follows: TGTGCCAGCAGTTTCACCGGGACGCTTGGAAACACCATATATTTT. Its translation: CASSFTGTLGNTIYF.

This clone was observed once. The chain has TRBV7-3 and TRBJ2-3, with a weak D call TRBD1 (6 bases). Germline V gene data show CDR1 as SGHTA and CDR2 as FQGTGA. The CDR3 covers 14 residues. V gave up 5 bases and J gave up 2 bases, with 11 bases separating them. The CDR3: CASSVGQTTDTQYF. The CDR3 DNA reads TGTGCCAGCAGCGTCGGACAGACCACAGATACGCAGTATTTT.

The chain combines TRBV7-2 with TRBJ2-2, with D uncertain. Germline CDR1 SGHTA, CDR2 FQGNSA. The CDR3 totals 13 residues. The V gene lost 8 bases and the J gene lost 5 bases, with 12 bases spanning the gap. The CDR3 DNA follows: TGTGCCAGCGGATCTTCTTGGACCGGGGAGCTGTTTTTT. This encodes CASGSSWTGELFF. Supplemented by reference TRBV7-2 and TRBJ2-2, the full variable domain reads GAGVSQSPSNKVTEKGKDVELRCDPISGHTALYWYRQSLGQGLEFLIYFQGNSAPDKSGLPSDRFSAERTGGSVSTLTIQRTQQEDSAVYLCASGSSWTGELFFGEGSRLTVL.

The CDR3 DNA follows: TGTGCCAGCAGCGTAGAGGGGGCTTTTGGAAACACCATATATTTT. Its protein is CASSVEGAFGNTIYF. V and J are TRBV9 and TRBJ1-3; 7 positions match TRBD1. The CDR3 has 15 amino acids. Germline lookup yields CDR1 SGDLS and CDR2 YYNGEE. Trimming removed 0 bases from V and 3 bases from J; junction bases left unmatched: 3.

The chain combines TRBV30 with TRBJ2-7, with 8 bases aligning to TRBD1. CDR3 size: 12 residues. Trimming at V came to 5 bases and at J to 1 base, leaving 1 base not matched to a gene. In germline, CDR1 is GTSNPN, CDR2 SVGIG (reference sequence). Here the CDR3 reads CAWDRGSYEQYF. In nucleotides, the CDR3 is TGTGCCTGGGACAGGGGTTCCTACGAGCAGTACTTC.

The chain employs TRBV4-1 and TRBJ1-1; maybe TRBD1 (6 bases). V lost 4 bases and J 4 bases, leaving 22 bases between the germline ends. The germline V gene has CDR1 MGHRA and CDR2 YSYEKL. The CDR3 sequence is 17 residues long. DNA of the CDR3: TGCGCCAGCAGCCCTCCCACGGGGGCGGCGAGAGCCACTGAAGCTTTCTTT. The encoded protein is CASSPPTGAARATEAFF.

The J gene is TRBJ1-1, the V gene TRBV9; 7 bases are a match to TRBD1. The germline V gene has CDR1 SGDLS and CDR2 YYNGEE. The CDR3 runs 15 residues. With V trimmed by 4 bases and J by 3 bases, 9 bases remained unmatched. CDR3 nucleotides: TGTGCCAGCAGCTCACAGACAGGGCTGTACACTGAAGCTTTCTTT. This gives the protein CASSSQTGLYTEAFF.

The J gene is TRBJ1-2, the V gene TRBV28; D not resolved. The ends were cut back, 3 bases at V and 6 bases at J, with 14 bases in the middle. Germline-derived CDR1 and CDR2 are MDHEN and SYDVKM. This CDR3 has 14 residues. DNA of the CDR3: TGTGCCAGCAGTTTGACGAAGACCGGGAATGGCTACACCTTC. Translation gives CASSLTKTGNGYTF.

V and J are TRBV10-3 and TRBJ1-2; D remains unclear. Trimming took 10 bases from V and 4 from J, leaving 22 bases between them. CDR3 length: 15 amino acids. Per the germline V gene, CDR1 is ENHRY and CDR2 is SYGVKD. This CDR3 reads CATIPDVVPPYGYTF. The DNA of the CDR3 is TGTGCCACCATCCCCGACGTAGTCCCGCCCTATGGCTACACCTTC.

CDR3: CASGLVTGTANEKLFF. The CDR3 region has the DNA TGTGCTAGTGGTTTGGTAACCGGGACTGCTAATGAAAAACTGTTTTTT. The chain is built from TRBV12-5 and TRBJ1-4, with D maybe TRBD1 (5 bases). The CDR3 has 16 amino acids. V lost 0 bases to trimming and J lost 3 bases, with 11 bases between them. Germline V gene lookup returns CDR1 LGHNT and CDR2 FRNRAP.

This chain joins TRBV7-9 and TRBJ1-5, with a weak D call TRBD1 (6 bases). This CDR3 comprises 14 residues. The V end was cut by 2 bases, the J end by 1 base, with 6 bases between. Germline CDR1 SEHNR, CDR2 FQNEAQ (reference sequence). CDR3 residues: CASSLQGSNQPQHF. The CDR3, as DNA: TGTGCCAGCAGCTTACAGGGGAGCAATCAGCCCCAGCATTTT. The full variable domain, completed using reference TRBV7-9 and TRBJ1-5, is DTGVSQNPRHKITKRGQNVTFRCDPISEHNRLYWYRQTLGQGPEFLTYFQNEAQLEKSRLLSDRFSAERPKGSFSTLEIQRTEQGDSAMYLCASSLQGSNQPQHFGDGTRLSIL.

The CDR3 bases are TGCGCCAGCAGCCCCGGGGAAGAGCAGTTCTTC. It specifies CASSPGEEQFF. The chain uses TRBV5-1 and TRBJ2-1, with TRBD2 as a possible D gene (5 bases). V was trimmed by 4 bases and J by 10 bases, leaving 9 bases between them. The germline V gene encodes CDR1 SGHRS and CDR2 YFSETQ. The CDR3 sequence is 11 residues long.

CDR3 sequence reads: CASRLAEMYTGYTF. In nucleotides, the CDR3 is TGTGCCAGCAGGCTGGCAGAAATGTACACCGGCTACACCTTC. The chain links TRBV6-5 to TRBJ1-2, with D unclear. Germline assignment: CDR1 MNHEY and CDR2 SVGAGI. The CDR3 runs to 14 residues. V was shortened by 6 bases and J by 8 bases, with 19 bases between the two germline ends.

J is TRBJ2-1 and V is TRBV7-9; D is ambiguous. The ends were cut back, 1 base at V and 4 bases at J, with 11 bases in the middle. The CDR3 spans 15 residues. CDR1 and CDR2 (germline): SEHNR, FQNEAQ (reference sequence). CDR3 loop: CASSLGPATYNEQFF. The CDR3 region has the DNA TGTGCCAGCAGCTTAGGCCCAGCGACATACAATGAGCAGTTCTTC.

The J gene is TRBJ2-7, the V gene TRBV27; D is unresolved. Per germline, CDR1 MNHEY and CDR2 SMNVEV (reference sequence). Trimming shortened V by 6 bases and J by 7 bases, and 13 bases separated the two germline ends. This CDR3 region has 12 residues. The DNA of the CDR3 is TGTGCCAGCAGGCGGTCCTCTTCGGAGCAGTACTTC. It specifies CASRRSSSEQYF.

CDR3 residues: CASSLGAGETQYF. The CDR3 bases are TGCGCCAGCAGCTTGGGGGCAGGGGAGACCCAGTACTTC. V gene TRBV5-1 combines with J gene TRBJ2-5; D possibly corresponds to TRBD1 (5 bases). Germline CDR1 reads SGHRS; CDR2 reads YFSETQ. The V gene lost 0 bases and the J gene lost 5 bases, with 8 bases spanning the gap. The CDR3 covers 13 residues.

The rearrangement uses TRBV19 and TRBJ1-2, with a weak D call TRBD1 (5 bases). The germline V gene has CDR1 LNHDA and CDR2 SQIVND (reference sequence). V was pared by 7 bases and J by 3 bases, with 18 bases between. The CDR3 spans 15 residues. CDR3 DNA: TGTGCCAGTACCTGGGGCAGGGCTGTGGACTATGGCTACACCTTC. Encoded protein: CASTWGRAVDYGYTF. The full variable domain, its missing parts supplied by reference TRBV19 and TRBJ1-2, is DGGITQSPKYLFRKEGQNVTLSCEQNLNHDAMYWYRQDPGQGLRLIYYSQIVNDFQKGDIAEGYSVSREKKESFPLTVTSAQKNPTAFYLCASTWGRAVDYGYTFGSGTRLTVV.

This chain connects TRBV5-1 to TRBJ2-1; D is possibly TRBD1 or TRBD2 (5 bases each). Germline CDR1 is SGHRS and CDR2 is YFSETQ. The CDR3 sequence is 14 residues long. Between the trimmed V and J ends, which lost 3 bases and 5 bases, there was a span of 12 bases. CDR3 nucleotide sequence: TGCGCCAGCAGCTCGAGAAGGGGAGACAATGAGCAGTTCTTC. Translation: CASSSRRGDNEQFF.